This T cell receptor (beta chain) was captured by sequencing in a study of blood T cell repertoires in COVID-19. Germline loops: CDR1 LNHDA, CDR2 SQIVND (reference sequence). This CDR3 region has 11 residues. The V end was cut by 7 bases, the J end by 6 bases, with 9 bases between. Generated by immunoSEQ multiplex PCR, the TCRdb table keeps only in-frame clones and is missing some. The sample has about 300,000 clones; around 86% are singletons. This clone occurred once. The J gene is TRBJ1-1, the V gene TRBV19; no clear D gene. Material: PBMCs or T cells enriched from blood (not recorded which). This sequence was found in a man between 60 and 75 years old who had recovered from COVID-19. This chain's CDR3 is CASNRGAEAFF. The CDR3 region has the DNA TGTGCCAGTAATCGGGGTGCTGAAGCTTTCTTT. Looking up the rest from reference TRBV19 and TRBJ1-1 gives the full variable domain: DGGITQSPKYLFRKEGQNVTLSCEQNLNHDAMYWYRQDPGQGLRLIYYSQIVNDFQKGDIAEGYSVSREKKESFPLTVTSAQKNPTAFYLCASNRGAEAFFGQGTRLTVV.